This T cell receptor (beta chain) emerged from a study of T cell responses to AZD1222 COVID-19 vaccine. General study findings and limits: Receipt of two AZD1222 doses was followed by a rise in Spike-specific TCR breadth and depth.

A note on this clone: The antigen is unknown.

Generated by immunoSEQ multiplex PCR, the TCRdb table keeps only in-frame clones and is missing some. The sample holds 150,000 to 200,000 clones, more than 80% seen once. Germline values: CDR1 LNHDA, CDR2 SQIVND (reference sequence). V dropped 4 bases and J dropped 0 bases, with 9 bases sitting between them. This CDR3 spans 14 amino acids. The sample consisted of peripheral blood, taken 28 days after the second dose of the MenACWY control vaccine. This chain joins TRBV19 and TRBJ1-1; D remains ambiguous. The TCR was taken from an adult who received the MenACWY meningococcal vaccine as a control. The CDR3 region is CASSNPGMNTEAFF. CDR3 DNA sequence: TGTGCCAGTAGTAATCCGGGCATGAACACTGAAGCTTTCTTT.